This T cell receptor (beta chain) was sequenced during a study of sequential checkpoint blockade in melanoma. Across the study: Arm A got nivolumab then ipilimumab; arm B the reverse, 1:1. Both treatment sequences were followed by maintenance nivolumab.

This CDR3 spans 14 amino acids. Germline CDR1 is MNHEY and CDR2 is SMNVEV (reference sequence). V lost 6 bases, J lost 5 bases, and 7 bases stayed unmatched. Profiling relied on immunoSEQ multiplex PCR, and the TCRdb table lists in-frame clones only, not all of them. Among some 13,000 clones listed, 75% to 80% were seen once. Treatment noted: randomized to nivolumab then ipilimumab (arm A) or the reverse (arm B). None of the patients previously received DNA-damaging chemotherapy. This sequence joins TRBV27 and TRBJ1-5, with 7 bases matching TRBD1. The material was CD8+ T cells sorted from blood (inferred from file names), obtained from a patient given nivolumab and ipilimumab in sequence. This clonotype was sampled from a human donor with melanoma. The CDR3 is CASSYRGGDQPQHF. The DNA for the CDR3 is TGTGCCAGCAGCTACAGGGGTGGTGATCAGCCCCAGCATTTT.